A selection of T cell receptor beta chains follows, all from one sample in a study of metastatic and nonmetastatic thyroid tumors. MiXCR re-clonotyped the PCR reads for TCRdb. This table has 30,000 to 45,000 clones, around 33% appearing once. The sequenced material came from tumor tissue. These receptors were taken from a female donor with papillary thyroid cancer or a benign thyroid nodule (not recorded which). Some clones in this sample may be carry-over from other donors' samples. CDR3s include the opening cysteine and the closing phenylalanine or tryptophan. D genes are given only for firm matches. Some rows have no size entry. The others give once, few or many, or a class for an expanded clone.

>TRBV5-1|TRBJ2-7|NA|few
CASSYGTPVEQYF
TGCGCCAGCAGCTACGGGACTCCGGTCGAGCAGTACTTC
>TRBV11-1|TRBJ1-2|NA|NA
CASSFYSGQSYTF
TGTGCCAGCAGCTTTTATTCTGGACAGTCCTACACCTTC
>TRBV28|TRBJ1-5|NA|NA
CASNPPGRVGSNQPQHF
TGTGCCAGCAACCCTCCGGGCAGGGTAGGAAGCAATCAGCCCCAGCATTTT
>TRBV9|TRBJ1-2|NA|few
CASSVEGRAYGYTF
TGTGCCAGCAGCGTAGAGGGCAGGGCCTATGGCTACACCTTC
>TRBV19|TRBJ2-1|NA|few
CASSNGPSYNEQFF
TGTGCCAGTAGTAACGGGCCGTCCTACAATGAGCAGTTCTTC
>TRBV10-3|TRBJ1-4|NA|NA
CAISESGLQLFF
TGTGCCATCAGTGAGAGTGGATTACAACTGTTTTTT
>TRBV7-2|TRBJ2-5|TRBD1|NA
CASSSTGHSETQYF
TGTGCCAGCAGTTCGACAGGGCATTCGGAGACCCAGTACTTC
>TRBV5-1|TRBJ2-1|TRBD1|few
CASSLEQGAFVF
TGCGCCAGCAGCTTGGAACAGGGGGCTTTTGTATTC
>TRBV6-1|TRBJ2-1|TRBD1|few
CASRIDRGVGNEQFF
TGTGCCAGCAGAATCGACAGGGGAGTGGGGAATGAGCAGTTCTTC
>TRBV15|TRBJ1-5|NA|NA
CATSRSASAQHF
TGTGCCACCAGCAGGTCAGCATCAGCCCAGCATTTT
>TRBV4-3|TRBJ2-2|TRBD2|NA
CASSQYSGANTGELFF
TGCGCCAGCAGCCAATATAGCGGGGCGAACACCGGGGAGCTGTTTTTT
>TRBV6-5|TRBJ1-1|TRBD1|few
CASSYRGQGNTEAFF
TGTGCCAGCAGTTATCGCGGACAGGGGAACACTGAAGCTTTCTTT
>TRBV7-9|TRBJ2-2|NA|NA
CASSLLDWSGELFF
TGTGCCAGCAGCTTACTGGATTGGTCCGGGGAGCTGTTTTTT
>TRBV5-1|TRBJ2-2|TRBD2|NA
CASSPSIAGGPNTGELFF
TGCGCCAGCAGCCCATCAATAGCGGGAGGGCCGAACACCGGGGAGCTGTTTTTT
>TRBV20-1|TRBJ2-7|TRBD1|NA
CSARDQGDRAHEQYF
TGCAGTGCTAGAGATCAGGGGGACAGGGCGCACGAGCAGTACTTC
>TRBV11-2|TRBJ1-3|NA|NA
CASSFLFAGAGNTIYF
TGTGCCAGCAGCTTCCTTTTTGCGGGGGCTGGAAACACCATATATTTT
>TRBV2|TRBJ2-1|NA|NA
CASSDSGRNEQFF
TGTGCCAGCAGTGATTCCGGGCGCAATGAGCAGTTCTTC
>TRBV5-1|TRBJ1-2|NA|NA
CASSLAQGSGYGYTF
TGCGCCAGCAGCTTGGCGCAGGGTTCCGGCTATGGCTACACCTTC
>TRBV4-1|TRBJ2-7|NA|NA
CASSPQETKAYEQYF
TGCGCCAGCAGCCCCCAGGAGACAAAAGCCTACGAGCAGTACTTC
>TRBV6-1|TRBJ1-3|TRBD1|NA
CASSPGQGLGNTIYF
TGTGCCAGCAGCCCCGGACAGGGGCTAGGAAACACCATATATTTT
>TRBV5-1|TRBJ2-6|NA|few
CASSLVPGDLSGANVLTF
TGCGCCAGCAGCTTGGTCCCAGGGGACCTCTCTGGGGCCAACGTCCTGACTTTC
>TRBV20-1|TRBJ1-5|NA|NA
CSASGGSNQPQHF
TGCAGTGCTAGCGGCGGGAGCAATCAGCCCCAGCATTTT
>TRBV6-4|TRBJ2-3|TRBD1|few
CASSESGQGTDTQYF
TGTGCCAGCAGTGAATCCGGACAGGGCACAGATACGCAGTATTTT
>TRBV7-2|TRBJ1-2|TRBD1|few
CASSHAGTDYGYTF
TGTGCCAGCAGCCATGCGGGGACAGACTATGGCTACACCTTC
>TRBV12-3/TRBV12-4|TRBJ2-7|TRBD1|many
CASSGTAFYEQYF
TGTGCCAGCAGTGGGACAGCCTTCTACGAGCAGTACTTC
>TRBV7-8|TRBJ2-5|TRBD2|NA
CASSLGTAGEQETQYF
TGTGCCAGCAGCTTAGGTACGGCGGGGGAACAAGAGACCCAGTACTTC
>TRBV12-3/TRBV12-4|TRBJ2-3|TRBD2|few
CASSGLARTDTQYF
TGTGCCAGCAGTGGACTAGCGAGAACAGATACGCAGTATTTT